A selection of T cell receptor beta chains follows, all from one sample in a study of blood T cell repertoires in COVID-19. Data came from immunoSEQ multiplex PCR; TCRdb stores just in-frame clones and leaves some out. The table has around 230,000 clones, around 90% seen once; the top ten hold approximately 10%. Sequences were obtained from PBMCs or T cells enriched from blood (not recorded which). The receptors derive from a man between 18 and 35 years old with acute COVID-19. Both conserved end residues are part of each CDR3. A D gene is named only where the DNA matches it firmly. The size of a clone is reported for some rows only, either as once, few or many, or as a class for expanded clones.

j_call,d_call,v_call,clone_size,cdr3_nt,cdr3_aa
TRBJ1-5,TRBD1,TRBV5-1,.,TGCGCCAGCAGCTCGGGACAGGCTAATCAGCCCCAGCATTTT,CASSSGQANQPQHF
TRBJ2-1,TRBD2,TRBV6-5,few,TGTGCCAGCGGCGGACTAGGCAATGAGCAGTTCTTC,CASGGLGNEQFF
TRBJ2-3,.,TRBV28,.,TGTGCCAGCAGTTTTGGAGGCACAGATACGCAGTATTTT,CASSFGGTDTQYF
TRBJ1-5,TRBD1,TRBV30,.,TGTGCCTGGAGTGTCCAGGGGGACGGGGGCAATCAGCCCCAGCATTTT,CAWSVQGDGGNQPQHF
TRBJ2-1,.,TRBV7-8,.,TGTGCCAGCAGCACCAGAGGGAGAACGGATGAGCAGTTCTTC,CASSTRGRTDEQFF
TRBJ2-2,TRBD2,TRBV5-4,.,TGTGCCAGCACTTTAGCGGGGGTGGCCGGGGAGCTGTTTTTT,CASTLAGVAGELFF
TRBJ1-2,.,TRBV12-3/TRBV12-4,.,TGTGCCAGCAGCTCCAGTTCCTATGGCTACACCTTC,CASSSSSYGYTF
TRBJ2-7,TRBD2,TRBV9,.,TGTGCCAGCAGCCTCGGACTAGCGAGCTCCTACGAGCAGTACTTC,CASSLGLASSYEQYF
TRBJ1-4,.,TRBV28,once,TGTGCCAGCAGTTTCTCCAGGGATGAAAAACTGTTTTTT,CASSFSRDEKLFF
TRBJ2-5,TRBD2,TRBV3-1/TRBV3-2,.,TGTGCCAGCAGCCAAGAGTATCTAGCGGGGACCCAGTACTTC,CASSQEYLAGTQYF
TRBJ2-7,TRBD2,TRBV6-8,once,TGTGCCAGCAGTTACTCGAATTTCGGACTAGCGGTCGAGCAGTACTTC,CASSYSNFGLAVEQYF
TRBJ1-5,.,TRBV27,few,TGTGCCAGCAGTTTAAGCTATAGCAATCAGCCCCAGCATTTT,CASSLSYSNQPQHF
TRBJ2-7,.,TRBV29-1,once,TGCAGCGTTGAAGATGACAGTTACTCCTACGAGCAGTACTTC,CSVEDDSYSYEQYF
TRBJ2-7,.,TRBV6-5,.,TGTGCCAGCAGTTACTCTTCCTCTAGCAGTTCCTACGAGCAGTACTTC,CASSYSSSSSSYEQYF
TRBJ1-1,.,TRBV19,.,TGTGCCAGTAGTGTAACACAGAACACTGAAGCTTTCTTT,CASSVTQNTEAFF
TRBJ2-7,.,TRBV2,.,TGTGCCAGCAGTGAGGAGGGGGGGATGCACGAGCAGTACTTC,CASSEEGGMHEQYF
TRBJ1-6,.,TRBV11-2,.,TGTGCCAGCAGCTTAGGGCCACAGGATCCCCTCCACTTT,CASSLGPQDPLHF
TRBJ2-2,TRBD2,TRBV5-6,.,TGTGCCAGCAGCGCCGGACTAGCGGGGGACGCGGGCGGGGAGCTGTTTTTT,CASSAGLAGDAGGELFF
TRBJ2-2,TRBD1,TRBV7-2,.,TGTGCCAGCAGCTTAGACGGGACAGCTAACACCGGGAAGCTGTTTTTT,CASSLDGTANTGKLFF
TRBJ2-3,.,TRBV5-4,.,TGTGCCAGCAGCCCTAAAACGAGGACAGATACGCAGTATTTT,CASSPKTRTDTQYF
TRBJ1-3,.,TRBV28,.,TGTGCCAGCAGACCACAGAGCTCTGGAAACACCATATATTTT,CASRPQSSGNTIYF
TRBJ1-5,.,TRBV9,.,TGTGCCAGCAGCCCGTCCGGGATAGAGCCCCAGCATTTT,CASSPSGIEPQHF
TRBJ2-2,.,TRBV4-2,.,TGTGCCAGCAGCCTCGGGAGGGGGCAAGAAACCGGGGAGCTGTTTTTT,CASSLGRGQETGELFF
TRBJ2-7,TRBD2,TRBV7-9,.,TGTGCCAGCGAGGGGGCTAGCGGGAGCATCTACGAGCAGTACTTC,CASEGASGSIYEQYF
TRBJ2-7,TRBD1,TRBV14,.,TGTGCCAGCAGCCAAGGACAGGGGGGATCCTACGAGCAGTACTTC,CASSQGQGGSYEQYF
TRBJ2-1,TRBD2,TRBV7-9,.,TGTGCCAGCAGCTTAATTCTAGCGGCGTACAATGAGCAGTTCTTC,CASSLILAAYNEQFF
TRBJ2-7,.,TRBV27,.,TGTGCCAGCAGTTCGCGGGTCCCAACCTACGAGCAGTACTTC,CASSSRVPTYEQYF
TRBJ2-7,.,TRBV4-2,.,TGTGCCAGCAGCCTTCGGACGGAGGTCCCCTACGAGCAGTACTTC,CASSLRTEVPYEQYF
TRBJ1-5,TRBD1,TRBV19,.,TGTGCCAGTGGCGGACAGGGGAAAAATCAGCCCCAGCATTTT,CASGGQGKNQPQHF
TRBJ1-3,TRBD1,TRBV7-8,.,TGTGCCAGCAGCTTAAAGAGGGGACAGGGGGCCTCTGGAAACACCATATATTTT,CASSLKRGQGASGNTIYF
TRBJ2-1,TRBD2,TRBV5-1,.,TGCGCCAGCAGCCCCCCCCAGCGGGACTACAATGAGCAGTTCTTC,CASSPPQRDYNEQFF
TRBJ2-5,.,TRBV4-2,.,TGTGCCAGCAGCCAATCACAAGAGACCCAGTACTTC,CASSQSQETQYF